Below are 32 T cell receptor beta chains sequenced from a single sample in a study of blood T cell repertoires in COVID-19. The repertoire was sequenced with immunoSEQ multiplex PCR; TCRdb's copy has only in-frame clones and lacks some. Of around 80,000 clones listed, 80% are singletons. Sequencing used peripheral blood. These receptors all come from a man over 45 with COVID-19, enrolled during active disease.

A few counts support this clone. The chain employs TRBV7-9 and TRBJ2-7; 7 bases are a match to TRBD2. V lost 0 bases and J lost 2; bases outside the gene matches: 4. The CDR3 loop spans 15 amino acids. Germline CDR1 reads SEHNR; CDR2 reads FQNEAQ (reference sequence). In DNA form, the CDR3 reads TGTGCCAGCAGCTTAGCGATGGGAGGGGCCTACGAGCAGTACTTC. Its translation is CASSLAMGGAYEQYF.

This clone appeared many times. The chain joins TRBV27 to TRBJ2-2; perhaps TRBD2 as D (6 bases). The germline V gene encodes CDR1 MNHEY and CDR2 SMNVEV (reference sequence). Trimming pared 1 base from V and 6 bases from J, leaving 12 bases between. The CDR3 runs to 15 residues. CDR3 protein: CASSLYGGDAGELFF. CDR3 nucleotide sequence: TGTGCCAGCAGTTTATACGGGGGTGACGCCGGGGAGCTGTTTTTT.

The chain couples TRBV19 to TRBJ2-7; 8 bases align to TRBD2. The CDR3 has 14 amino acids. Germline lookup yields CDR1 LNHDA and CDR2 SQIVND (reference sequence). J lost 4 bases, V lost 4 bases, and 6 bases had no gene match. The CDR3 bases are TGTGCCAGTAGTACGAGCGGGAGTGCGTACGAGCAGTACTTC. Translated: CASSTSGSAYEQYF.

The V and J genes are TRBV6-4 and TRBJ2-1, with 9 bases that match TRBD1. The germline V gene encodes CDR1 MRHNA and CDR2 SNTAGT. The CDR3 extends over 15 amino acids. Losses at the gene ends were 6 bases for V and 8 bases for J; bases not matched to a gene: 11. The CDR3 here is CASSTGGAGLDEQFF. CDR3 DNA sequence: TGTGCCAGCAGCACAGGGGGCGCAGGTTTGGATGAGCAGTTCTTC.

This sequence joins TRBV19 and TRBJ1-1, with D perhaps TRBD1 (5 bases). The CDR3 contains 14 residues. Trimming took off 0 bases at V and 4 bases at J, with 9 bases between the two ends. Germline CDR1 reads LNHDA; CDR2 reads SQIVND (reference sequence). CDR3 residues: CASSIDDSGTEAFF. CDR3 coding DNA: TGTGCCAGTAGTATAGACGACAGTGGCACTGAAGCTTTCTTT.

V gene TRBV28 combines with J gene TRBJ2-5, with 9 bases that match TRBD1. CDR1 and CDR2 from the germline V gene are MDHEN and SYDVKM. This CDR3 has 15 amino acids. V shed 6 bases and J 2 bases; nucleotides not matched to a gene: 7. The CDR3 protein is CASSEQGARQETQYF. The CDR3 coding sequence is TGTGCCAGCAGCGAACAGGGGGCCCGACAAGAGACCCAGTACTTC. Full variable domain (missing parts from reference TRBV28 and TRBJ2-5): DVKVTQSSRYLVKRTGEKVFLECVQDMDHENMFWYRQDPGLGLRLIYFSYDVKMKEKGDIPEGYSVSREKKERFSLILESASTNQTSMYLCASSEQGARQETQYFGPGTRLLVL.

CDR3 amino acids: CASSSAGGTGELFF. CDR3 bases: TGCGCCAGCAGCTCCGCCGGGGGCACCGGGGAGCTGTTTTTT. The rearrangement uses TRBV5-1 and TRBJ2-2; D might be TRBD2 (6 bases). Germline-derived CDR1 and CDR2 are SGHRS and YFSETQ. V was cut by 3 bases and J by 4 bases, with 10 bases left in between. CDR3 length: 14 residues. The full variable domain, rest sourced from reference TRBV5-1 and TRBJ2-2, is KAGVTQTPRYLIKTRGQQVTLSCSPISGHRSVSWYQQTPGQGLQFLFEYFSETQRNKGNFPGRFSGRQFSNSRSEMNVSTLELGDSALYLCASSSAGGTGELFFGEGSRLTVL.

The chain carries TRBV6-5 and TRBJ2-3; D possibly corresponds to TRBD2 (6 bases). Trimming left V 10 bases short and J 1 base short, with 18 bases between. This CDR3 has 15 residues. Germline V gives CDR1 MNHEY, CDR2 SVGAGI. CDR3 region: CATNKLGGGTDTQYF. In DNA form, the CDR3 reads TGTGCCACGAACAAGCTGGGGGGAGGCACAGATACGCAGTATTTT.

CDR3 coding DNA: TGTGCCACCAGTGATGGTGGGGGGGAAGCCAAAAACATTCAGTACTTC. It encodes CATSDGGGEAKNIQYF. The chain has TRBV24-1 and TRBJ2-4; 7 bases fit TRBD2. The ends lost 3 bases at V and 0 bases at J; junction bases unmatched: 4. The germline V gene encodes CDR1 KGHDR and CDR2 SFDVKD. The CDR3 has 16 amino acids.

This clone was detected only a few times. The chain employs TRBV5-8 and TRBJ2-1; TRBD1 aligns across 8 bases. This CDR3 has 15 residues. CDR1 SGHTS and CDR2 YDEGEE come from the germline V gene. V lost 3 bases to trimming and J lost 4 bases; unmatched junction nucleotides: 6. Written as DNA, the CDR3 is TGTGCCAGCAGCTCTCCCGGGACAGGTTACAATGAGCAGTTCTTC. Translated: CASSSPGTGYNEQFF.

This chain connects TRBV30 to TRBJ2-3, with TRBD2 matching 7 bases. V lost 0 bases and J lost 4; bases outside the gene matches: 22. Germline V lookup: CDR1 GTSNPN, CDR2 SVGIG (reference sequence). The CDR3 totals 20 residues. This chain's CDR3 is CAWSVEYSLERDGLADTQYF. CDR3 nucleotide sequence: TGTGCCTGGAGTGTGGAGTATTCCCTGGAGCGGGATGGTCTCGCAGATACGCAGTATTTT.

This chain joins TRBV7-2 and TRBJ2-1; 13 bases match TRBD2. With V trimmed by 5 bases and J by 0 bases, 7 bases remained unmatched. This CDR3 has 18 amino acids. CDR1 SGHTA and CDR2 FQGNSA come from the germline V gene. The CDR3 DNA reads TGTGCCAGCAGCCTCCGGACTAGCGGGAGCGGCTCCTACAATGAGCAGTTCTTC. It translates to CASSLRTSGSGSYNEQFF.

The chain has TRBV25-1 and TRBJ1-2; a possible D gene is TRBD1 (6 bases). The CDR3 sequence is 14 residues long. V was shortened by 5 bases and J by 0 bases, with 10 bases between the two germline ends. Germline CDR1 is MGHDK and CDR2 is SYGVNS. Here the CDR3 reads CASSWDTANYGYTF. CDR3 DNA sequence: TGTGCCAGCAGTTGGGACACAGCTAACTATGGCTACACCTTC.

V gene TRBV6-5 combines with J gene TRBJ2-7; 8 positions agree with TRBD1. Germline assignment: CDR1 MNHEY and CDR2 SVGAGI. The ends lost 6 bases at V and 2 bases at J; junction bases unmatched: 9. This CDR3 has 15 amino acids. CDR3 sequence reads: CASRYAGTGTYEQYF. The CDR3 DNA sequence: TGTGCCAGCAGATACGCCGGGACAGGTACCTACGAGCAGTACTTC.

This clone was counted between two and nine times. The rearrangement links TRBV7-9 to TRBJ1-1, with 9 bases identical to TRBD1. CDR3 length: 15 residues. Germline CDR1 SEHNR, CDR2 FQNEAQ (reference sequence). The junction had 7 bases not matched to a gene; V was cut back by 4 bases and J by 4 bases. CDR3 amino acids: CASSWGTGKGTEAFF. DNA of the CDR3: TGTGCCAGCAGCTGGGGGACAGGGAAGGGCACTGAAGCTTTCTTT.

The CDR3 DNA is TGTGCCAGCAGTTTCCTACAGGGATCAGATACGCAGTATTTT. As protein: CASSFLQGSDTQYF. The chain has TRBV28 and TRBJ2-3, with D possibly TRBD1 on 6 matching bases. The V end was cut by 3 bases, the J end by 4 bases, with 11 bases between. The germline V gene encodes CDR1 MDHEN and CDR2 SYDVKM. The CDR3 has 14 residues.

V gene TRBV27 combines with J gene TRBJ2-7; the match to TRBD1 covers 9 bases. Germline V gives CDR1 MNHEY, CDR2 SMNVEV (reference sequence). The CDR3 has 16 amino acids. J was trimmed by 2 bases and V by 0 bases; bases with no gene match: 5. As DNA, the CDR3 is TGTGCCAGCAGTTTATCCGACAGGGGGGTAGCCTACGAGCAGTACTTC. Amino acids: CASSLSDRGVAYEQYF.

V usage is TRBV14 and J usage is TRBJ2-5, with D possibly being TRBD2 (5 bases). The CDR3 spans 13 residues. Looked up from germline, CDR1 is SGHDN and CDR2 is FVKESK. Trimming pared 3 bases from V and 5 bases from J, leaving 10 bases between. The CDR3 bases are TGTGCCAGCAGCCAGATTGGCGGGGAGACCCAGTACTTC. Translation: CASSQIGGETQYF.

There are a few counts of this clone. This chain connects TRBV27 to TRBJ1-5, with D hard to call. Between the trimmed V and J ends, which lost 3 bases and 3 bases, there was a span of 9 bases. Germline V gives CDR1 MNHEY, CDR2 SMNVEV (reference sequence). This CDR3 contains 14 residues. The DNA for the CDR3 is TGTGCCAGCAGTTTGGGCAGCTTCAATCAGCCCCAGCATTTT. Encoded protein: CASSLGSFNQPQHF.

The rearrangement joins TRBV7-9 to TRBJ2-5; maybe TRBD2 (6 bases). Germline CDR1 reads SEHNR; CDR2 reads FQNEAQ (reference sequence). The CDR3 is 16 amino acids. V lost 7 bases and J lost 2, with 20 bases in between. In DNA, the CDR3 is TGTGCCAGCATCCCAGCCGGGAGCCGAAGACAAGAGACCCAGTACTTC. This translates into CASIPAGSRRQETQYF.

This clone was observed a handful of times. Written as DNA, the CDR3 is TGTGCCAGTACCCAAGCCCGGGGAGCTAACTATGGCTACACCTTC. It encodes CASTQARGANYGYTF. This chain joins TRBV19 and TRBJ1-2; no reliable D call. V was trimmed by 7 bases and J by 0 bases, leaving 15 bases between them. This CDR3 has 15 residues. Germline CDR1 is LNHDA and CDR2 is SQIVND (reference sequence). The whole variable domain, filled in from reference TRBV19 and TRBJ1-2, reads DGGITQSPKYLFRKEGQNVTLSCEQNLNHDAMYWYRQDPGQGLRLIYYSQIVNDFQKGDIAEGYSVSREKKESFPLTVTSAQKNPTAFYLCASTQARGANYGYTFGSGTRLTVV.

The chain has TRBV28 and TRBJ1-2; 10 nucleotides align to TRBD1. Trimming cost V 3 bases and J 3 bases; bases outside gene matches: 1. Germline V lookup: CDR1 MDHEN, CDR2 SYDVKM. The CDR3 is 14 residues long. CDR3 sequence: CASSLGQGYYGYTF. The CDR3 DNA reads TGTGCCAGCAGTTTGGGACAGGGGTACTATGGCTACACCTTC.

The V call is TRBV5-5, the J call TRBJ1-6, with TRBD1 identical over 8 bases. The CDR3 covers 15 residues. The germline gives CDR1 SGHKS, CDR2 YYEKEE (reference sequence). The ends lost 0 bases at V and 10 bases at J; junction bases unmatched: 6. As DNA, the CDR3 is TGTGCCAGCAGCTTGGCACCAGGGGGCACCTCACCCCTCCACTTT. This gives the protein CASSLAPGGTSPLHF.

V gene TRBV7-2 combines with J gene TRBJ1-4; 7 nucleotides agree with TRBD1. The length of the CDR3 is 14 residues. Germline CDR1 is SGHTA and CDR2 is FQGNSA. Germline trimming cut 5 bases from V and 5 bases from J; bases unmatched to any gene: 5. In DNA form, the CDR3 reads TGTGCCAGCAGCCACAGGGGTCCCAATGAAAAACTGTTTTTT. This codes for CASSHRGPNEKLFF.

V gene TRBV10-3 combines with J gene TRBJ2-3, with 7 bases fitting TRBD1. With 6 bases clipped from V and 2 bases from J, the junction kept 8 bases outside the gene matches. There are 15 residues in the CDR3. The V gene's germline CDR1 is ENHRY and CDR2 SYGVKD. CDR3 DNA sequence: TGTGCCATCAGGGACACAGGGGCCCACACAGATACGCAGTATTTT. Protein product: CAIRDTGAHTDTQYF.

The CDR3 region is CASSLSGYPEAFF. CDR3 DNA: TGTGCCAGCAGTTTATCGGGATATCCTGAAGCTTTCTTT. The chain uses TRBV12-3 or TRBV12-4 and TRBJ1-1; D uncertain. The CDR3 has 13 residues. V was cut by 2 bases and J by 6 bases, with 10 bases left in between.

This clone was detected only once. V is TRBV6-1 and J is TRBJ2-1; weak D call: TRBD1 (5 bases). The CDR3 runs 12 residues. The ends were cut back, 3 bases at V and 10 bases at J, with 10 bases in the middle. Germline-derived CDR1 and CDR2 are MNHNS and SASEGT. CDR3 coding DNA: TGTGCCAGCAGTGATCAGGGTGGAGAGCAGTTCTTC. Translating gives CASSDQGGEQFF.

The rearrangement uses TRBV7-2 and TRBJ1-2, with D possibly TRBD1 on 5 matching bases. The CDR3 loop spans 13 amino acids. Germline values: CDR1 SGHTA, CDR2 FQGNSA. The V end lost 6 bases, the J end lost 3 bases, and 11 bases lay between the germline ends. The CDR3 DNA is TGTGCCAGCAGATCCCAGGGTTACTATGGCTACACCTTC. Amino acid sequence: CASRSQGYYGYTF. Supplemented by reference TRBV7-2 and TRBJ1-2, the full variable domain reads GAGVSQSPSNKVTEKGKDVELRCDPISGHTALYWYRQSLGQGLEFLIYFQGNSAPDKSGLPSDRFSAERTGGSVSTLTIQRTQQEDSAVYLCASRSQGYYGYTFGSGTRLTVV.

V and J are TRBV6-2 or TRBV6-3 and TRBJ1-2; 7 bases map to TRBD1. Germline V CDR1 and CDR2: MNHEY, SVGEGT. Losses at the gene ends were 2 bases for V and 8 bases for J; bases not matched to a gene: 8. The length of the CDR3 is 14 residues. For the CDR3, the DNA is TGTGCCAGCAGTTACGGGACAGCAGGAGGCGGCTACACCTTC. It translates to CASSYGTAGGGYTF.

The CDR3 here is CASSALAGYNEQFF. The CDR3, as DNA: TGTGCCAGCAGTGCGCTAGCGGGTTACAATGAGCAGTTCTTC. This rearrangement joins TRBV2 to TRBJ2-1, with 8 bases aligning to TRBD2. J lost 4 bases, V lost 4 bases, and 3 bases had no gene match. The CDR3 is made up of 14 amino acids. Germline-derived CDR1 and CDR2 are SNHLY and FYNNEI.

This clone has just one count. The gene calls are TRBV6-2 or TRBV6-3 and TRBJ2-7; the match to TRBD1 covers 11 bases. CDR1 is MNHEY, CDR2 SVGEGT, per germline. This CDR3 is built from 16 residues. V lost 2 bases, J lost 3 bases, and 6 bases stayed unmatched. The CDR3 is CASSYRTGTGGYEQYF. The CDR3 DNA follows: TGTGCCAGCAGTTACCGCACCGGGACAGGGGGCTACGAGCAGTACTTC.

The CDR3 sequence: CASTSPRSGNTIYF. In nucleotides, the CDR3 is TGTGCCAGCACCTCGCCGAGATCTGGAAACACCATATATTTT. V usage is TRBV5-6 and J usage is TRBJ1-3; no clear D gene. CDR3 length: 14 amino acids. V was shortened by 6 bases and J by 1 base, with 11 bases between the two germline ends. The V gene's germline CDR1 is SGHDT and CDR2 YYEEEE. The variable domain in full, completed from reference TRBV5-6 and TRBJ1-3, reads DAGVTQSPTHLIKTRGQQVTLRCSPKSGHDTVSWYQQALGQGPQFIFQYYEEEERQRGNFPDRFSGHQFPNYSSELNVNALLLGDSALYLCASTSPRSGNTIYFGEGSWLTVV.